This T cell receptor beta chain stems from a study of blood T cell repertoires in COVID-19. Background on the study: Samples representing acute and convalescent COVID-19 were sourced from the United States, Italy and Spain. From T cells, B-cell-depleted T cells, or PBMCs came the material, which was cDNA or gDNA.

This CDR3 contains 15 residues. Per the authors' pipeline: Reference gene primers were amplified, and this amplification served to estimate nucleated cell counts. The protocol was immunoSEQ multiplex PCR, while the TCRdb copy is restricted to in-frame clones and leaves out a portion. V and J calls and clone size follow that table, whereas D and trimming were derived from the DNA. The sample has around 170,000 clones, around 90% seen once. The chain is built from TRBV21-1 and TRBJ1-6; the table's D gene call, TRBD1, was not cross checked with the DNA. TRBV21-1 is a pseudogene segment. The specimen sequenced was peripheral blood. The receptor was isolated from a man between 60 and 75 years old with acute or convalescent COVID-19. The CDR3 sequence is CASSKGQGPKSPLHF. In DNA form, the CDR3 reads TGTGCCAGCAGCAAAGGCCAGGGGCCTAAATCACCCCTCCACTTT.